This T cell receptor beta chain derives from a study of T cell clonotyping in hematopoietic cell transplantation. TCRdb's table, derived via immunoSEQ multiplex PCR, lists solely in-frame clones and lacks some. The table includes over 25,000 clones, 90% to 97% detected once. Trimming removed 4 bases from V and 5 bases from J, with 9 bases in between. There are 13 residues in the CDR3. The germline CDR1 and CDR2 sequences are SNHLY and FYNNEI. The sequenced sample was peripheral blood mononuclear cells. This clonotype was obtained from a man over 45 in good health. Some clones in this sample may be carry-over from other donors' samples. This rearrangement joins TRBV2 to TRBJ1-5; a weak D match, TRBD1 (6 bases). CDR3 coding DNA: TGTGCCAGCAGTGTTCAGGGGTATCAGCCCCAGCATTTT. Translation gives CASSVQGYQPQHF.